This T cell receptor (beta chain) comes out of a study of blood T cell repertoires in COVID-19. Overall study: Researchers got acute and convalescent COVID-19 samples from the United States, Italy and Spain. Sources were T cells, B-cell-depleted T cells, or PBMCs; the material itself was cDNA or gDNA.

Germline V gene lookup returns CDR1 KGHSH and CDR2 LQKENI. CDR3 size: 13 residues. V was clipped by 6 bases and J by 3 bases; unmatched bases: 4. Method: immunoSEQ multiplex PCR; TCRdb's copy keeps in-frame clones and lacks some. Here the sample spans approximately 69,000 clones, around 90% being singletons. V is TRBV18 and J is TRBJ2-5; TRBD1 aligns across 7 bases. The TCR originated in a man aged 50-60 years with acute or convalescent COVID-19. The sequenced sample was peripheral blood. CDR3 in amino acids: CASSFGTEETQYF. In DNA, the CDR3 is TGTGCCAGCTCGTTCGGGACAGAAGAGACCCAGTACTTC. Supplemented by reference TRBV18 and TRBJ2-5, the full variable domain reads NAGVMQNPRHLVRRRGQEARLRCSPMKGHSHVYWYRQLPEEGLKFMVYLQKENIIDESGMPKERFSAEFPKEGPSILRIQQVVRGDSAAYFCASSFGTEETQYFGPGTRLLVL.